These T cell receptor beta chains were read from a single sample in a study of CD8 T cells in ankylosing spondylitis. Using its own MiXCR run on the 5' RACE reads, TCRdb lists one record per CDR3 protein. Found here are 150,000 to 200,000 distinct CDR3 sequences, under 35% of them singletons; the top ten hold approximately 6%. Specimen: synovial fluid, either unsorted or a sorted T cell fraction (not recorded which). The receptor source for this set is a male donor with ankylosing spondylitis. Each CDR3 is given with its conserved first and last residue. A D gene is named only where the DNA matches it firmly. Not every row has a clone size; where given, it reads once, few, many or a size class.

clone size	V gene	J gene	D gene	CDR3 protein	CDR3 DNA
NA	TRBV19	TRBJ1-2	TRBD1	CASSFGTESYGYTF	TGTGCCAGTAGCTTCGGGACAGAATCCTATGGCTACACCTTC
NA	TRBV5-1	TRBJ2-1	TRBD2	CASSVAGGSSYNEQFF	TGCGCCAGCAGCGTAGCGGGGGGGAGCTCCTACAATGAGCAGTTCTTC
NA	TRBV20-1	TRBJ2-5	TRBD2	CSAWLAGETQYF	TGCAGTGCTTGGCTAGCGGGAGAGACCCAGTACTTC
many	TRBV28	TRBJ2-5	NA	CASSFGETQYF	TGTGCCAGCAGCTTCGGAGAGACCCAGTACTTC
NA	TRBV7-6	TRBJ1-1	NA	CASSLVQGLSEAFF	TGTGCCAGCAGCTTAGTTCAGGGGCTGTCTGAAGCTTTCTTT
many	TRBV30	TRBJ1-3	NA	CACRPTVSGNTIYF	TGTGCCTGTAGACCGACAGTCTCTGGAAACACCATATATTTT
NA	TRBV20-1	TRBJ2-7	NA	CSAHRTGTYEQYF	TGCAGTGCACACCGGACGGGAACCTACGAGCAGTACTTC
NA	TRBV7-3	TRBJ2-3	TRBD2	CASSLNPASGGLDTQYF	TGTGCCAGCAGCTTAAACCCGGCTAGCGGGGGTCTGGATACGCAGTATTTT
NA	TRBV5-1	TRBJ2-6	NA	CASSFPVRPSGANVLTF	TGCGCCAGCAGCTTTCCAGTGAGGCCCTCTGGGGCCAACGTCCTGACTTTC
NA	TRBV7-6	TRBJ2-1	NA	CASSQRGREAYNEQFF	TGTGCCAGCAGCCAAAGAGGCAGAGAAGCCTACAATGAGCAGTTCTTC
NA	TRBV29-1	TRBJ2-1	TRBD2	CSVVSGSPYNEQFF	TGCAGCGTCGTTAGCGGGAGTCCCTACAATGAGCAGTTCTTC
few	TRBV20-1	TRBJ1-2	TRBD1	CSARDLRTGWMAYTF	TGCAGTGCTAGAGATCTCCGGACAGGGTGGATGGCCTACACCTTC
many	TRBV7-2	TRBJ2-5	TRBD1	CASSLEGQGVQTQYF	TGTGCCAGCAGCTTAGAGGGGCAGGGGGTCCAGACCCAGTACTTC
NA	TRBV4-2	TRBJ1-5	NA	CASSRDGISNQPQHF	TGTGCCAGCAGCCGAGACGGGATTAGCAATCAGCCCCAGCATTTT
NA	TRBV5-6	TRBJ2-3	TRBD2	CASSAGLERPDTQYF	TGTGCCAGCAGCGCCGGACTAGAACGCCCAGATACGCAGTATTTT
few	TRBV19	TRBJ1-3	NA	CASSYGGNTIYF	TGTGCCAGTAGTTACGGAGGAAACACCATATATTTT
NA	TRBV20-1	TRBJ2-1	TRBD1	CSAPSRDRDEQFF	TGCAGTGCTCCGTCCCGGGACAGGGATGAGCAGTTCTTC